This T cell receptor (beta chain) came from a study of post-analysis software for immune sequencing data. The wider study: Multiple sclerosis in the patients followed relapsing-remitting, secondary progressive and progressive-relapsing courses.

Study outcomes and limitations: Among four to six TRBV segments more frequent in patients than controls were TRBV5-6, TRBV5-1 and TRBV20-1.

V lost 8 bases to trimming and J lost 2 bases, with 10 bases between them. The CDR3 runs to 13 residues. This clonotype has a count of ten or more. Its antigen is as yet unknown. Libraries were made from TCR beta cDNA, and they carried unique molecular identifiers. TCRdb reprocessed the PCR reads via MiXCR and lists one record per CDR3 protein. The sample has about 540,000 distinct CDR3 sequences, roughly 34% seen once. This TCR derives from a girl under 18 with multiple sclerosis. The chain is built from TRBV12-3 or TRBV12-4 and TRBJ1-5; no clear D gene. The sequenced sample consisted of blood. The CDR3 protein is CASSPRGNQPQHF. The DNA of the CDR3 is TGTGCCAGCTCACCCCGGGGCAATCAGCCCCAGCATTTT.